A single TCR beta chain is shown here with its context. This entry belongs to a study of T cell changes during pregnancy in multiple sclerosis. Clones were read by immunoSEQ multiplex PCR, and TCRdb kept only the in-frame ones, dropping some. The sample has some 96,000 clones, around 92% seen once; the top ten hold 1.5% to 2.5%. The sequencing here drew on peripheral blood, taken after pregnancy. This sequence was found in a female donor with multiple sclerosis, enrolled in a pregnancy study.

CDR3 protein: CASTMKGGSSYGYTF. In DNA form, the CDR3 reads TGTGCCAGCACCATGAAGGGGGGGTCATCTTATGGCTACACCTTC. This rearrangement joins TRBV6-1 to TRBJ1-2; D is possibly TRBD1 (6 bases). CDR1 MNHNS and CDR2 SASEGT come from the germline V gene. This CDR3 has 15 residues. Between the trimmed V and J ends, which lost 7 bases and 5 bases, there was a span of 20 bases.